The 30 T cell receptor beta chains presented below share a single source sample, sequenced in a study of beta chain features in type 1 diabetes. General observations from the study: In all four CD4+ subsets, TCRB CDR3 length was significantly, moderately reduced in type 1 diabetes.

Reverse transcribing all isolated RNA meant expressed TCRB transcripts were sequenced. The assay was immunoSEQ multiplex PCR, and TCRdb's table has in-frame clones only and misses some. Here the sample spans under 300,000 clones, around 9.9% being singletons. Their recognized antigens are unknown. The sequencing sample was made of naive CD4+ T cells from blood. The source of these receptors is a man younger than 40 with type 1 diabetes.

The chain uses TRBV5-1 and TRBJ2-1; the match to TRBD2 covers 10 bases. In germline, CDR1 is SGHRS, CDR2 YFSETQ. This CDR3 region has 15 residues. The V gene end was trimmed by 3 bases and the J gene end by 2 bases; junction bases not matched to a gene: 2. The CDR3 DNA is TGCGCCAGCAGCTCAGCGGGGGGGACCTACAATGAGCAGTTCTTC. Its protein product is CASSSAGGTYNEQFF.

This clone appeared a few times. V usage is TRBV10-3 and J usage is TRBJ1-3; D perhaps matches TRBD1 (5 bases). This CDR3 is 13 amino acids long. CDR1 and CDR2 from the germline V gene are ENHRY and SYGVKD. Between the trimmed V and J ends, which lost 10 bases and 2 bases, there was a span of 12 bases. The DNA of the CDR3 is TGTGCCACGTCAGGAGGGGCTGGAAACACCATATATTTT. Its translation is CATSGGAGNTIYF.

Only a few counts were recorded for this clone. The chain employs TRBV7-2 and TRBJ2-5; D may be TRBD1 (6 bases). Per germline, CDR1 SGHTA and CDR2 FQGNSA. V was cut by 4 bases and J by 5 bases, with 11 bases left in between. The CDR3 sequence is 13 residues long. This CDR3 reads CASSYRVSETQYF. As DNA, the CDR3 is TGTGCCAGCAGCTACAGGGTTTCGGAGACCCAGTACTTC.

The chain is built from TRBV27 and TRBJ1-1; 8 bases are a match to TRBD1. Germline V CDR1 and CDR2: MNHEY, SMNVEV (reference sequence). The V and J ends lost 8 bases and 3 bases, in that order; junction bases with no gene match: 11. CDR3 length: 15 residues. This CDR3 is CASGRQGPLDTEAFF. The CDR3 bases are TGTGCCAGCGGTCGACAGGGGCCGTTGGACACTGAAGCTTTCTTT.

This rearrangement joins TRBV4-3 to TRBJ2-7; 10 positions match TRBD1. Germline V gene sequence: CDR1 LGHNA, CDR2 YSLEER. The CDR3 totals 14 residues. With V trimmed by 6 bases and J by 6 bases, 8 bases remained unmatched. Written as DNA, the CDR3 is TGCGCCAGCAGTCTGGGACAGGGGACGAGCGAGCAGTACTTC. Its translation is CASSLGQGTSEQYF.

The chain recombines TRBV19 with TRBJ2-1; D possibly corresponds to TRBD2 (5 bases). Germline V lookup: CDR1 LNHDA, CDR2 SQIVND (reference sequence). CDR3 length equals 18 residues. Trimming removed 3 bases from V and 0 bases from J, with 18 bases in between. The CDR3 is CASSMVKGGFGSYNEQFF. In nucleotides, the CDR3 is TGTGCCAGTAGTATGGTCAAGGGCGGGTTCGGCTCCTACAATGAGCAGTTCTTC.

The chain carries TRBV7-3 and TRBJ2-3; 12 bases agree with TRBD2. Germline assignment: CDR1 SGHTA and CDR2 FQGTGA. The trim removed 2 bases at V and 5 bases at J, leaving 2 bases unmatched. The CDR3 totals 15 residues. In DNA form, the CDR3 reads TGTGCCAGCAGCTTACTAGCGGGGGGGCAAGATACGCAGTATTTT. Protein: CASSLLAGGQDTQYF.

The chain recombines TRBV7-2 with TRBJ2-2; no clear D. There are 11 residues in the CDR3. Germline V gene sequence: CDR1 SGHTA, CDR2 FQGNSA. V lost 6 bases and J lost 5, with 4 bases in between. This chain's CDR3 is CASSYTGELFF. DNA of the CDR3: TGTGCCAGCAGTTATACCGGGGAGCTGTTTTTT.

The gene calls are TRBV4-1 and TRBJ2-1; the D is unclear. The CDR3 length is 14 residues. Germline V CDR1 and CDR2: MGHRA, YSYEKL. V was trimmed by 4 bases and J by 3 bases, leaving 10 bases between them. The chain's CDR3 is CASSPRFFYNEQFF. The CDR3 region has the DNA TGCGCCAGCAGCCCGCGGTTCTTCTACAATGAGCAGTTCTTC.

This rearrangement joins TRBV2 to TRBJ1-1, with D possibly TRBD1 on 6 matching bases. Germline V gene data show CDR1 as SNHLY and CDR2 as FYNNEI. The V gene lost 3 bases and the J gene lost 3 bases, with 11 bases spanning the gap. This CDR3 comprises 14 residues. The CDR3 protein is CASSDTRGDTEAFF. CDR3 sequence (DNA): TGTGCCAGCAGTGATACCAGGGGAGACACTGAAGCTTTCTTT.

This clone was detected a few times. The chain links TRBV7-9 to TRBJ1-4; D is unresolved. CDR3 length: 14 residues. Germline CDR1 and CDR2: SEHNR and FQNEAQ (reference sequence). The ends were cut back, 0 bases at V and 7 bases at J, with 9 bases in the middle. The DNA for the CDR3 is TGTGCCAGCAGCTTAGCTGCAGGTAGTGAAAAACTGTTTTTT. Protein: CASSLAAGSEKLFF.

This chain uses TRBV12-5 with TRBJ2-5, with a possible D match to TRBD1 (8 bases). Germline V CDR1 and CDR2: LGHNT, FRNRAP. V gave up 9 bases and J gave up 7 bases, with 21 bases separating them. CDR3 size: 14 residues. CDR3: CASAPDRGGGTQYF. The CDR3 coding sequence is TGTGCTAGCGCCCCCGACAGGGGAGGGGGGACCCAGTACTTC.

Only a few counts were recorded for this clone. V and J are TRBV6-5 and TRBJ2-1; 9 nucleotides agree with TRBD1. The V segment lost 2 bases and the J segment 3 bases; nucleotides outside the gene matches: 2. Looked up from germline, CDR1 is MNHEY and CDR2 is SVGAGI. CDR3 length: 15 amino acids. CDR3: CASSYGTGHYNEQFF. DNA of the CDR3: TGTGCCAGCAGTTACGGGACAGGGCACTACAATGAGCAGTTCTTC.

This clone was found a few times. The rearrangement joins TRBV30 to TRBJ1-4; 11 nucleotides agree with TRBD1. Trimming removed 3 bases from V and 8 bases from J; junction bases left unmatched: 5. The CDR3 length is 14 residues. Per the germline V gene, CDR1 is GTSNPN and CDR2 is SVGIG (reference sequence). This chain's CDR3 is CAWRGTGGGEKLFF. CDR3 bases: TGTGCCTGGAGGGGGACAGGGGGAGGGGAAAAACTGTTTTTT.

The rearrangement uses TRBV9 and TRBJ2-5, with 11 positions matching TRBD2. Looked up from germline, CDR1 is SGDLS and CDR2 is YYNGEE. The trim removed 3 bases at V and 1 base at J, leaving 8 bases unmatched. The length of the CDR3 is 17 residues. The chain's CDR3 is CASSGGGTSGFQETQYF. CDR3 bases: TGTGCCAGCAGCGGAGGGGGGACTAGCGGATTCCAAGAGACCCAGTACTTC.

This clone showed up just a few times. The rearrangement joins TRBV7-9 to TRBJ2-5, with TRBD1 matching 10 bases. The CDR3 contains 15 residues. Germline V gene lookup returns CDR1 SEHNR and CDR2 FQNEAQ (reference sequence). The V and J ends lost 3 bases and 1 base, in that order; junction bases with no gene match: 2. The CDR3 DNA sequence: TGTGCCAGCAGCTTTGGACAGGGGGTCCAAGAGACCCAGTACTTC. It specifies CASSFGQGVQETQYF.

The CDR3 nucleotides read TGCAGCGTTGAGCTAGCGGGGGGGCCGGAGGAGCAGTACTTC. Translated: CSVELAGGPEEQYF. The chain recombines TRBV29-1 with TRBJ2-7; 12 bases align to TRBD2. Germline CDR1 and CDR2: SQVTM and ANQGSEA. Unmatched junction bases numbered 7, after V lost 3 bases and J lost 7 bases. The CDR3 sequence is 14 residues long.

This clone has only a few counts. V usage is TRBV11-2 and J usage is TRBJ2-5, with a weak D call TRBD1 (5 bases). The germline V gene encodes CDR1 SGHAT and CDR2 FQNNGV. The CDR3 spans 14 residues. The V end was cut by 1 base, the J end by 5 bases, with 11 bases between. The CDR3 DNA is TGTGCCAGCAGCTTAGGAGGACATGGGGAGACCCAGTACTTC. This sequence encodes CASSLGGHGETQYF.

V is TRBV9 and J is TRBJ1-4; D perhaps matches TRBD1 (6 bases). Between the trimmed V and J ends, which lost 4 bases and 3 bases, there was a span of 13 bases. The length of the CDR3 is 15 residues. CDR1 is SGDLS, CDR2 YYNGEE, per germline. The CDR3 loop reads CASSPAGAANEKLFF. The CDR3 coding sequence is TGTGCCAGCAGCCCAGCGGGGGCGGCTAATGAAAAACTGTTTTTT.

In DNA, the CDR3 is TGTGCCAGCAGTTACCGCGGACAGGCGAGTGGGGAGCTGTTTTTT. This translates into CASSYRGQASGELFF. The chain carries TRBV6-6 and TRBJ2-2; TRBD1 matches 7 bases. CDR3 size: 15 residues. Germline V gene lookup returns CDR1 MNHNY and CDR2 SVGAGI (reference sequence). The trim removed 2 bases at V and 8 bases at J, leaving 8 bases unmatched.

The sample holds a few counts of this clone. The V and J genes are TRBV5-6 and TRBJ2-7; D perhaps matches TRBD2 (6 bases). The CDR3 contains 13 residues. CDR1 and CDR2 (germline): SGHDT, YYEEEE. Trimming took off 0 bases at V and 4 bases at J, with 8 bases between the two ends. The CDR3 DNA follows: TGTGCCAGCAGCTTGGCGGGGGAGTACGAGCAGTACTTC. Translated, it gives CASSLAGEYEQYF.

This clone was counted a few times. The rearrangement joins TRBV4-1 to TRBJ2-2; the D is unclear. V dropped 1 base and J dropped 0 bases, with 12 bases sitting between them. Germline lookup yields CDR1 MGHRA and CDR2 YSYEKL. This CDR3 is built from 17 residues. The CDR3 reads CASSQGAAGANTGELFF. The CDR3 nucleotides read TGCGCCAGCAGCCAAGGAGCCGCCGGAGCGAACACCGGGGAGCTGTTTTTT.

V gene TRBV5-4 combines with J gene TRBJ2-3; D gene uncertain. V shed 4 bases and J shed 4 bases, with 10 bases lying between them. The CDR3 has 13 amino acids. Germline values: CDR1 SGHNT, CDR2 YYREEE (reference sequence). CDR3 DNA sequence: TGTGCCAGCAGCCGTGAGAACGCAGATACGCAGTATTTT. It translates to CASSRENADTQYF.

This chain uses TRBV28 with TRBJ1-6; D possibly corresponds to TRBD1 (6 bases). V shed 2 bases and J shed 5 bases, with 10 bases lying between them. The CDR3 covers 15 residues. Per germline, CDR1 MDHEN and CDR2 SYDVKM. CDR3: CASSLGGHDNSPLHF. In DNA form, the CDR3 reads TGTGCCAGCAGTTTAGGGGGACATGATAATTCACCCCTCCACTTT.

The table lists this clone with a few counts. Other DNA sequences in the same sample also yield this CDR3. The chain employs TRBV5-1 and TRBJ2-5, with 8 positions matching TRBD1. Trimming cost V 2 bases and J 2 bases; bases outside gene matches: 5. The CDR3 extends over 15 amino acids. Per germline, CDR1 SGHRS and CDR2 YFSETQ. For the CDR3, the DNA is TGCGCCAGCAGCTTAGGGACAGGAGTTCAAGAGACCCAGTACTTC. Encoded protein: CASSLGTGVQETQYF.

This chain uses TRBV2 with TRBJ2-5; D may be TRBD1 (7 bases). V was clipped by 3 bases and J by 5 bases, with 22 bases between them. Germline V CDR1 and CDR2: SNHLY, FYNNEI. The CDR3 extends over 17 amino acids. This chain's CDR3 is CASSDAGRGASGETQYF. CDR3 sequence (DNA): TGTGCCAGCAGTGACGCCGGCAGGGGGGCCTCGGGTGAGACCCAGTACTTC.

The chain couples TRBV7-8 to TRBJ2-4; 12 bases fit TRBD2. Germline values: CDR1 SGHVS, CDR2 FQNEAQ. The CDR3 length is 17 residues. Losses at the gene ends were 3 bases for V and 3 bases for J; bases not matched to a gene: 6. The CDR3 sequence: CASSFRVLAGGKNIQYF. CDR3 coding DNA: TGTGCCAGCAGCTTTCGGGTACTAGCGGGGGGCAAAAACATTCAGTACTTC. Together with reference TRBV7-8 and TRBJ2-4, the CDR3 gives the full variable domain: GAGVSQSPRYKVAKRGQDVALRCDPISGHVSLFWYQQALGQGPEFLTYFQNEAQLDKSGLPSDRFFAERPEGSVSTLKIQRTQQEDSAVYLCASSFRVLAGGKNIQYFGAGTRLSVL.

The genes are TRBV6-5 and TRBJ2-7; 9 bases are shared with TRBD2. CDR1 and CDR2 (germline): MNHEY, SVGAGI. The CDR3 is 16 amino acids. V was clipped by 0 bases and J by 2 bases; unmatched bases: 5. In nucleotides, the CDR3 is TGTGCCAGCAGTTACTCGGCTAGCGGGGCCGCCTACGAGCAGTACTTC. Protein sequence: CASSYSASGAAYEQYF.

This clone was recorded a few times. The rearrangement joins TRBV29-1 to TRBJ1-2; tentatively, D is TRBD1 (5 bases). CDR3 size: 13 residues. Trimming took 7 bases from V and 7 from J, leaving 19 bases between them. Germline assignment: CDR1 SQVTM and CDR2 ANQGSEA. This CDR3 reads CSAMGLMGGGYTF. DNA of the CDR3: TGCAGCGCTATGGGACTAATGGGAGGTGGCTACACCTTC.

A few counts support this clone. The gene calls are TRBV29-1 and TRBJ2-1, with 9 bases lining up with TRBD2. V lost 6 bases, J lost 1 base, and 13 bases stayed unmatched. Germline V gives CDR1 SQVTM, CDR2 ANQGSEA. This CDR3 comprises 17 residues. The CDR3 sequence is CSVPPFGRGGSYNEQFF. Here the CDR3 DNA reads TGCAGCGTCCCTCCCTTCGGGCGGGGGGGGTCCTACAATGAGCAGTTCTTC.